This T cell receptor (beta chain) was obtained from a study of response to subunit inactivated influenza vaccine. The CDR3 runs to 15 residues. V lost 0 bases and J lost 2, with 11 bases in between. The germline V gene encodes CDR1 DFQATT and CDR2 SNEGSKA (reference sequence). TCRdb re-called the RT-PCR reads with MiXCR, one entry per CDR3 protein. The data show a few hundred thousand distinct CDR3 sequences, 13% to 15% seen once. This clonotype has more than one count but fewer than ten. The chain has TRBV20-1 and TRBJ2-1; D not resolved. The specimen was PBMCs from blood, collected 11 to 12 days after vaccination. This TCR came from a man aged 45-65 years who received an inactivated influenza vaccine. Written as DNA, the CDR3 is TGCAGTGCTAGAGATCCCCTAGATCCCTACAATGAGCAGTTCTTC. Its protein product is CSARDPLDPYNEQFF.